The 32 T cell receptor beta chains presented below share a single source sample, sequenced in a study of T cell responses to AZD1222 COVID-19 vaccine. Only in-frame clones appear in the TCRdb table, and some are missing; sequencing was by immunoSEQ multiplex PCR. The repertoire holds over 120,000 clones, with roughly nine tenths as singletons. Sequencing was performed on peripheral blood, taken on day 0 of AZD1222 vaccination. These receptors were taken from an adult in good health.

The chain uses TRBV30 and TRBJ2-5; D unclear. The germline V gene has CDR1 GTSNPN and CDR2 SVGIG (reference sequence). V was clipped by 5 bases and J by 2 bases, with 3 bases between them. The CDR3 contains 10 residues. The CDR3 region is CAWEQETQYF. DNA for the CDR3: TGTGCCTGGGAACAAGAGACCCAGTACTTC.

The V and J genes are TRBV6-5 and TRBJ1-5; 7 positions match TRBD1. This CDR3 contains 15 residues. The junction had 13 bases not matched to a gene; V was cut back by 10 bases and J by 4 bases. Per germline, CDR1 MNHEY and CDR2 SVGAGI. DNA for the CDR3: TGTGCCACGCAAAACAGGGGAGGGAATAATCAGCCCCAGCATTTT. This gives the protein CATQNRGGNNQPQHF.

The J gene is TRBJ1-4, the V gene TRBV5-1; possibly TRBD1 for D (5 bases). V lost 5 bases and J lost 3, with 11 bases in between. Germline V lookup: CDR1 SGHRS, CDR2 YFSETQ. The CDR3 is made up of 14 amino acids. Here the CDR3 DNA reads TGCGCCAGCAGGTCCGGGACGTCTAATGAAAAACTGTTTTTT. Amino acids: CASRSGTSNEKLFF.

Concerning this clone itself: One junction end does not reproduce the germline sequence, and a read error may be involved. The rearrangement joins TRBV6-5 to TRBJ2-1; D possibly corresponds to TRBD2 (5 bases). Germline loops: CDR1 MNHEY, CDR2 SVGAGI. This CDR3 spans 13 amino acids. CDR3 sequence (DNA): TGTGCCAGCAGTTACTCATTACGGGAAAGAGAGGTCTTC. Its translation: CASSYSLREREVF.

The CDR3 sequence is CASSYSSGYNEQFF. CDR3 DNA: TGTGCCAGCAGTTACTCGAGCGGGTACAATGAGCAGTTCTTC. The chain combines TRBV6-6 with TRBJ2-1; D may be TRBD2 (6 bases). V lost 0 bases and J 4 bases, leaving 7 bases between the germline ends. The CDR3 runs 14 residues. Per germline, CDR1 MNHNY and CDR2 SVGAGI (reference sequence).

The rearrangement uses TRBV12-3 or TRBV12-4 and TRBJ2-2; D may match TRBD1 or TRBD2 (5 bases each). This CDR3 contains 13 residues. The V end was cut by 6 bases, the J end by 9 bases, with 14 bases between. The CDR3 DNA reads as TGTGCCAGCAGGGGGACCGTTCTGAGGGAGCTGTTTTTT. This sequence encodes CASRGTVLRELFF.

This clone appeared a few times. This chain joins TRBV28 and TRBJ1-5; no reliable D call. CDR3 length: 17 amino acids. In germline, CDR1 is MDHEN, CDR2 SYDVKM. V lost 1 base, J lost 0 bases, and 13 bases lay in between. The DNA of the CDR3 is TGTGCCAGCAGTTTATATGGTGTAGGAGATAGCAATCAGCCCCAGCATTTT. Translated: CASSLYGVGDSNQPQHF.

V and J are TRBV10-3 and TRBJ2-1, with D possibly being TRBD1 (6 bases). V gave up 0 bases and J gave up 4 bases, with 13 bases separating them. The length of the CDR3 is 16 residues. Germline assignment: CDR1 ENHRY and CDR2 SYGVKD. Here the CDR3 reads CAISESMAGEYNEQFF. CDR3 in DNA: TGTGCCATCAGTGAGTCGATGGCAGGGGAATACAATGAGCAGTTCTTC.

With respect to this clone: Sequence at one end of the junction differs from germline and may be a read error. The V gene is TRBV28, the J gene TRBJ2-2; 7 nucleotides line up with TRBD1. From germline, CDR1 is MDHEN and CDR2 SYDVKM. The CDR3 is 14 amino acids. The CDR3 sequence is CAGRGTANTGELFF. The CDR3 DNA is TGTGCCGGCAGGGGGACAGCGAACACCGGGGAGCTGTTTTTT.

The V call is TRBV28, the J call TRBJ2-7, with TRBD1 matching 7 bases. Germline V CDR1 and CDR2: MDHEN, SYDVKM. The CDR3 runs to 14 residues. V lost 5 bases to trimming and J lost 4 bases; unmatched junction nucleotides: 8. The CDR3 DNA follows: TGTGCCAGCAGTCTCAGGGGGTCTTTATACGAGCAGTACTTC. Translating gives CASSLRGSLYEQYF. Full variable domain (outside the CDR3, taken from reference TRBV28 and TRBJ2-7): DVKVTQSSRYLVKRTGEKVFLECVQDMDHENMFWYRQDPGLGLRLIYFSYDVKMKEKGDIPEGYSVSREKKERFSLILESASTNQTSMYLCASSLRGSLYEQYFGPGTRLTVT.

This chain uses TRBV28 with TRBJ2-3; 7 nucleotides match TRBD2. CDR1 MDHEN and CDR2 SYDVKM come from the germline V gene. Trimming cost V 2 bases and J 2 bases; bases outside gene matches: 4. The CDR3 extends over 15 amino acids. The CDR3 DNA reads TGTGCCAGCAGTTTAAGGGAGGGGCACACAGATACGCAGTATTTT. Protein product: CASSLREGHTDTQYF.

The V gene is TRBV7-2, the J gene TRBJ2-2, with a tentative D call TRBD2 (5 bases). The V end lost 5 bases, the J end lost 7 bases, and 14 bases lay between the germline ends. This CDR3 has 14 residues. The germline V gene encodes CDR1 SGHTA and CDR2 FQGNSA. CDR3 region: CASSPHQGGGELFF. The CDR3 DNA sequence: TGTGCCAGCAGCCCGCACCAAGGAGGCGGGGAGCTGTTTTTT.

The rearrangement uses TRBV18 and TRBJ1-4; D is uncertain. The CDR3 is 15 amino acids. Germline CDR1 is KGHSH and CDR2 is LQKENI. V was cut by 2 bases and J by 0 bases, with 7 bases left in between. CDR3 DNA sequence: TGTGCCAGCTCACCAAGAACAGCAACTAATGAAAAACTGTTTTTT. Amino acids: CASSPRTATNEKLFF.

The chain joins TRBV7-2 to TRBJ1-2; perhaps TRBD1 as D (5 bases). This CDR3 is 12 amino acids long. V was shortened by 6 bases and J by 7 bases, with 12 bases between the two germline ends. Germline CDR1 SGHTA, CDR2 FQGNSA. Here the CDR3 reads CASRFSGGGYTF. The DNA for the CDR3 is TGTGCCAGCAGGTTTAGCGGGGGTGGCTACACCTTC.

The chain combines TRBV27 with TRBJ1-3, with no clear D. Germline V gives CDR1 MNHEY, CDR2 SMNVEV (reference sequence). The CDR3 loop spans 13 amino acids. Trimming pared 6 bases from V and 0 bases from J, leaving 6 bases between. The CDR3 DNA is TGTGCCAGCAGACCAACCTCTGGAAACACCATATATTTT. Translating gives CASRPTSGNTIYF.

This sequence joins TRBV4-1 and TRBJ1-5, with D possibly matching TRBD1 (5 bases). CDR3 length: 14 amino acids. V was pared by 2 bases and J by 2 bases, with 7 bases between. In germline, CDR1 is MGHRA, CDR2 YSYEKL. The CDR3 DNA is TGCGCCAGCAGCCAACTAGGGGGCAATCAGCCCCAGCATTTT. It yields the protein CASSQLGGNQPQHF.

The chain couples TRBV3-1 (or the pseudogene TRBV3-2) to TRBJ1-3; D is unclear. Per the germline V gene, CDR1 is LGHDT and CDR2 is YNNKEL (reference sequence). This CDR3 has 14 residues. V was trimmed by 3 bases and J by 0 bases, leaving 6 bases between them. CDR3 loop: CASSHFGSGNTIYF. CDR3 sequence (DNA): TGTGCCAGCAGCCATTTCGGCTCTGGAAACACCATATATTTT.

V and J are TRBV19 and TRBJ1-1, with a weak D call TRBD1 (5 bases). Trimming stripped 7 bases from V and 1 base from J, with 16 bases between. The CDR3 covers 15 residues. Germline loops: CDR1 LNHDA, CDR2 SQIVND (reference sequence). This chain's CDR3 is CASMRSPDRNTEAFF. The CDR3 nucleotides read TGTGCCAGTATGAGGTCGCCCGACAGGAACACTGAAGCTTTCTTT.

The CDR3 nucleotides read TGCGCCAGCAGCCAAGGGCTTAGCGCCACCTCCTACGAGCAGTACTTC. It specifies CASSQGLSATSYEQYF. This sequence joins TRBV4-1 and TRBJ2-7, with TRBD2 as a possible D gene (5 bases). The CDR3 runs 16 residues. Deletions cut 1 base from V and 0 bases from J, with 13 bases between. Looked up from germline, CDR1 is MGHRA and CDR2 is YSYEKL.

The chain joins TRBV19 to TRBJ1-3, with TRBD1 matching over 8 bases. The germline CDR1 and CDR2 sequences are LNHDA and SQIVND (reference sequence). V was clipped by 3 bases and J by 0 bases; unmatched bases: 10. The CDR3 is made up of 18 amino acids. CDR3 protein: CASSIRGQGFSSGNTIYF. The CDR3 DNA follows: TGTGCCAGTAGTATCAGAGGACAGGGATTCTCCTCTGGAAACACCATATATTTT.

The J gene is TRBJ1-1, the V gene TRBV5-1; D is uncertain. The germline gives CDR1 SGHRS, CDR2 YFSETQ. The CDR3 extends over 15 amino acids. V lost 2 bases, J lost 1 base, and 12 bases lay in between. The CDR3 sequence: CASSFDLGANTEAFF. In DNA, the CDR3 is TGCGCCAGCAGCTTTGATTTAGGCGCGAACACTGAAGCTTTCTTT.

This chain links TRBV19 with TRBJ1-2; tentative D call: TRBD1 (5 bases). The CDR3 spans 14 residues. V shed 6 bases and J shed 2 bases, with 13 bases lying between them. Germline V gene lookup returns CDR1 LNHDA and CDR2 SQIVND (reference sequence). CDR3 amino acids: CASRRDEENYGYTF. CDR3 nucleotide sequence: TGTGCCAGTAGGAGGGACGAGGAAAACTATGGCTACACCTTC.

The genes are TRBV7-2 and TRBJ2-1; 10 nucleotides match TRBD2. Germline assignment: CDR1 SGHTA and CDR2 FQGNSA. The ends lost 5 bases at V and 7 bases at J; junction bases unmatched: 17. This CDR3 is built from 18 residues. DNA of the CDR3: TGTGCCAGCAGCCCCCGGTGGGGCTTAGCGGGGGGCTTAAATGAGCAGTTCTTC. It translates to CASSPRWGLAGGLNEQFF. The whole variable domain, filled in from reference TRBV7-2 and TRBJ2-1, reads GAGVSQSPSNKVTEKGKDVELRCDPISGHTALYWYRQSLGQGLEFLIYFQGNSAPDKSGLPSDRFSAERTGGSVSTLTIQRTQQEDSAVYLCASSPRWGLAGGLNEQFFGPGTRLTVL.

The gene calls are TRBV6-5 and TRBJ2-3, with D maybe TRBD2 (6 bases). V gave up 6 bases and J gave up 10 bases, with 11 bases separating them. Germline V gene lookup returns CDR1 MNHEY and CDR2 SVGAGI. The CDR3 has 11 amino acids. Here the CDR3 DNA reads TGTGCCAGCAGCAGACTAGTTTCGCAGTATTTT. It translates to CASSRLVSQYF.

This clone was recorded a few times. The rearrangement uses TRBV5-6 and TRBJ1-6; D not certain. The length of the CDR3 is 14 residues. Germline V CDR1 and CDR2: SGHDT, YYEEEE. The ends were cut back, 3 bases at V and 10 bases at J, with 14 bases in the middle. CDR3: CASSSPNSDSPLHF. The DNA of the CDR3 is TGTGCCAGCAGCTCCCCTAATTCCGACTCACCCCTCCACTTT.

This chain uses TRBV6-1 with TRBJ2-7, with D maybe TRBD2 (6 bases). The V end was cut by 3 bases, the J end by 2 bases, with 14 bases between. CDR1 is MNHNS, CDR2 SASEGT, per germline. The CDR3 extends over 15 amino acids. The chain's CDR3 is CASSEEGLETYEQYF. In nucleotides, the CDR3 is TGTGCCAGCAGTGAGGAGGGATTAGAGACCTACGAGCAGTACTTC.

This CDR3 is CSVNPGLAENEQFF. CDR3 bases: TGCAGCGTGAACCCGGGACTAGCGGAAAATGAGCAGTTCTTC. V and J are TRBV29-1 and TRBJ2-1, with TRBD2 matching 11 bases. The CDR3 covers 14 residues. V lost 6 bases and J lost 7; bases outside the gene matches: 8. Germline CDR1 reads SQVTM; CDR2 reads ANQGSEA.

In this sample, this clone turned up once. The chain couples TRBV2 to TRBJ2-2; 7 bases line up with TRBD1. This CDR3 has 13 residues. V was clipped by 6 bases and J by 4 bases; unmatched bases: 2. Germline CDR1 is SNHLY and CDR2 is FYNNEI. The chain's CDR3 is CASRTGLTGELFF. CDR3 sequence (DNA): TGTGCCAGCAGGACAGGGCTCACCGGGGAGCTGTTTTTT. Full variable domain (missing parts from reference TRBV2 and TRBJ2-2): EPEVTQTPSHQVTQMGQEVILRCVPISNHLYFYWYRQILGQKVEFLVSFYNNEISEKSEIFDDQFSVERPDGSNFTLKIRSTKLEDSAMYFCASRTGLTGELFFGEGSRLTVL.

This clone occurred once. The V and J genes are TRBV10-3 and TRBJ2-1; a weak D match, TRBD2 (5 bases). The CDR3 is made up of 13 amino acids. Germline assignment: CDR1 ENHRY and CDR2 SYGVKD. Deletions cut 2 bases from V and 8 bases from J, with 10 bases between. CDR3 nucleotide sequence: TGTGCCATCAGTGAGGTAGAGGGAGATGAGCAGTTCTTC. This encodes CAISEVEGDEQFF.

The V and J genes are TRBV9 and TRBJ2-5, with TRBD2 as a possible D gene (5 bases). The V gene lost 1 base and the J gene lost 5 bases, with 12 bases spanning the gap. Germline V gene data show CDR1 as SGDLS and CDR2 as YYNGEE. CDR3 length: 14 amino acids. CDR3 region: CASSVTAASETQYF. As DNA, the CDR3 is TGTGCCAGCAGCGTAACAGCGGCCTCGGAGACCCAGTACTTC.

The CDR3 bases are TGTGCCAGCAGCCAACAAGGGACAGGAGGCACCATATATTTT. This codes for CASSQQGTGGTIYF. The V gene is TRBV27, the J gene TRBJ1-3; TRBD1 matches at 8 bases. The CDR3 runs to 14 residues. V shed 6 bases and J 9 bases; nucleotides not matched to a gene: 10. CDR1 and CDR2 from the germline V gene are MNHEY and SMNVEV (reference sequence).

V gene TRBV19 combines with J gene TRBJ2-3; 16 bases map to TRBD2. The CDR3 is 18 residues long. V lost 4 bases, J lost 3 bases, and 7 bases stayed unmatched. Germline values: CDR1 LNHDA, CDR2 SQIVND (reference sequence). CDR3 DNA: TGTGCCAGTAGTAAGGGACTAGCGGGGGGGCCCAGGACAGATACGCAGTATTTT. Its translation is CASSKGLAGGPRTDTQYF.